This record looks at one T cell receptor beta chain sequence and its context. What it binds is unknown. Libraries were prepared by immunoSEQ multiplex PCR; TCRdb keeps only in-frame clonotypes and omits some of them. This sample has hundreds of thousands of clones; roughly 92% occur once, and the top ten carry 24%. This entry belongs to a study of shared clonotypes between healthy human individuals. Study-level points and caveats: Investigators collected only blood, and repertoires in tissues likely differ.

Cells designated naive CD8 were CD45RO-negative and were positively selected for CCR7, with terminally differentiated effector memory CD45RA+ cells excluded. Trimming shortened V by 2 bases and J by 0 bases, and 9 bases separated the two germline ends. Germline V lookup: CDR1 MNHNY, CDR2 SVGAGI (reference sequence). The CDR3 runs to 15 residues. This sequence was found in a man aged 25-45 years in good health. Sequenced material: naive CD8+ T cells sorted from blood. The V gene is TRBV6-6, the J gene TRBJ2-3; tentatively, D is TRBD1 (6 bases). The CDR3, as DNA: TGTGCCAGCAGTTACGAGGGGGTGAGCACAGATACGCAGTATTTT. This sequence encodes CASSYEGVSTDTQYF.